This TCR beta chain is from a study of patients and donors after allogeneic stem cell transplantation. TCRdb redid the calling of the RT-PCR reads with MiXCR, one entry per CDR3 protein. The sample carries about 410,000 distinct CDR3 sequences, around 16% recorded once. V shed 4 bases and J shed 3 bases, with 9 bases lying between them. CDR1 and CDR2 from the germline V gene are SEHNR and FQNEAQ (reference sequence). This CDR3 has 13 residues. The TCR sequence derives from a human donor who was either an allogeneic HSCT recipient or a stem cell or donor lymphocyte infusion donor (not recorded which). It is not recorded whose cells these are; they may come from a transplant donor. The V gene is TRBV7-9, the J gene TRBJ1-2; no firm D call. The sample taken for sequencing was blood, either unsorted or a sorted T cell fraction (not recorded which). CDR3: CASSSWRHYGYTF. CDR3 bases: TGTGCCAGCAGCTCGTGGAGGCACTATGGCTACACCTTC.